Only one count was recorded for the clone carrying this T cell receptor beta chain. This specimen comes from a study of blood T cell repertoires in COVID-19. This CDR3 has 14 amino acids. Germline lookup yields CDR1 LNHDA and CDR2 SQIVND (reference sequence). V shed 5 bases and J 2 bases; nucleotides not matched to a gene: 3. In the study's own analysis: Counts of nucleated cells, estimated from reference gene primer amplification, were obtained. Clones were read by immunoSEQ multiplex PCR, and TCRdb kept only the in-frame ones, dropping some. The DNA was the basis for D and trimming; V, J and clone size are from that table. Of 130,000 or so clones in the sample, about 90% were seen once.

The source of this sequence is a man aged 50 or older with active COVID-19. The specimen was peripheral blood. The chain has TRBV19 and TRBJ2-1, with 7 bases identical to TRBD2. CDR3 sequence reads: CASSFGGTYNEQFF. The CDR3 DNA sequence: TGTGCCAGTAGTTTCGGGGGGACCTACAATGAGCAGTTCTTC.